The entry below describes one TCR beta chain. CDR1 and CDR2 from the germline V gene are SGHDT and YYEEEE. Trimming at V came to 9 bases and at J to 3 bases, leaving 3 bases not matched to a gene. This CDR3 comprises 13 residues. The primer mix had 60 Vbeta and 13 Jbeta primers. As originally analysed: In a later analysis, the count reached about 80 million unique TCR beta chains, with roughly 11 million shared. TCRdb keeps only in-frame clones here, not all; method: immunoSEQ multiplex PCR. Clone size and the V and J calls come from that table; the DNA yielded D and trimming. The repertoire holds some 130,000 clones, with less than 85% as singletons. The data were taken from a study of cytomegalovirus exposure and HLA in healthy donors. The wider study: Earlier sequencing of 150 million to 200 million T cells yielded around 120 million unique TCR beta sequences.

The TCR sequence derives from a male donor in good health and CMV-seronegative. The sequenced material came from PBMCs. The chain recombines TRBV5-6 with TRBJ2-1; TRBD2 aligns across 10 bases. CDR3 in DNA: TGTGCCACCAGGACTAGCGGCTACAATGAGCAGTTCTTC. Translating it yields CATRTSGYNEQFF.